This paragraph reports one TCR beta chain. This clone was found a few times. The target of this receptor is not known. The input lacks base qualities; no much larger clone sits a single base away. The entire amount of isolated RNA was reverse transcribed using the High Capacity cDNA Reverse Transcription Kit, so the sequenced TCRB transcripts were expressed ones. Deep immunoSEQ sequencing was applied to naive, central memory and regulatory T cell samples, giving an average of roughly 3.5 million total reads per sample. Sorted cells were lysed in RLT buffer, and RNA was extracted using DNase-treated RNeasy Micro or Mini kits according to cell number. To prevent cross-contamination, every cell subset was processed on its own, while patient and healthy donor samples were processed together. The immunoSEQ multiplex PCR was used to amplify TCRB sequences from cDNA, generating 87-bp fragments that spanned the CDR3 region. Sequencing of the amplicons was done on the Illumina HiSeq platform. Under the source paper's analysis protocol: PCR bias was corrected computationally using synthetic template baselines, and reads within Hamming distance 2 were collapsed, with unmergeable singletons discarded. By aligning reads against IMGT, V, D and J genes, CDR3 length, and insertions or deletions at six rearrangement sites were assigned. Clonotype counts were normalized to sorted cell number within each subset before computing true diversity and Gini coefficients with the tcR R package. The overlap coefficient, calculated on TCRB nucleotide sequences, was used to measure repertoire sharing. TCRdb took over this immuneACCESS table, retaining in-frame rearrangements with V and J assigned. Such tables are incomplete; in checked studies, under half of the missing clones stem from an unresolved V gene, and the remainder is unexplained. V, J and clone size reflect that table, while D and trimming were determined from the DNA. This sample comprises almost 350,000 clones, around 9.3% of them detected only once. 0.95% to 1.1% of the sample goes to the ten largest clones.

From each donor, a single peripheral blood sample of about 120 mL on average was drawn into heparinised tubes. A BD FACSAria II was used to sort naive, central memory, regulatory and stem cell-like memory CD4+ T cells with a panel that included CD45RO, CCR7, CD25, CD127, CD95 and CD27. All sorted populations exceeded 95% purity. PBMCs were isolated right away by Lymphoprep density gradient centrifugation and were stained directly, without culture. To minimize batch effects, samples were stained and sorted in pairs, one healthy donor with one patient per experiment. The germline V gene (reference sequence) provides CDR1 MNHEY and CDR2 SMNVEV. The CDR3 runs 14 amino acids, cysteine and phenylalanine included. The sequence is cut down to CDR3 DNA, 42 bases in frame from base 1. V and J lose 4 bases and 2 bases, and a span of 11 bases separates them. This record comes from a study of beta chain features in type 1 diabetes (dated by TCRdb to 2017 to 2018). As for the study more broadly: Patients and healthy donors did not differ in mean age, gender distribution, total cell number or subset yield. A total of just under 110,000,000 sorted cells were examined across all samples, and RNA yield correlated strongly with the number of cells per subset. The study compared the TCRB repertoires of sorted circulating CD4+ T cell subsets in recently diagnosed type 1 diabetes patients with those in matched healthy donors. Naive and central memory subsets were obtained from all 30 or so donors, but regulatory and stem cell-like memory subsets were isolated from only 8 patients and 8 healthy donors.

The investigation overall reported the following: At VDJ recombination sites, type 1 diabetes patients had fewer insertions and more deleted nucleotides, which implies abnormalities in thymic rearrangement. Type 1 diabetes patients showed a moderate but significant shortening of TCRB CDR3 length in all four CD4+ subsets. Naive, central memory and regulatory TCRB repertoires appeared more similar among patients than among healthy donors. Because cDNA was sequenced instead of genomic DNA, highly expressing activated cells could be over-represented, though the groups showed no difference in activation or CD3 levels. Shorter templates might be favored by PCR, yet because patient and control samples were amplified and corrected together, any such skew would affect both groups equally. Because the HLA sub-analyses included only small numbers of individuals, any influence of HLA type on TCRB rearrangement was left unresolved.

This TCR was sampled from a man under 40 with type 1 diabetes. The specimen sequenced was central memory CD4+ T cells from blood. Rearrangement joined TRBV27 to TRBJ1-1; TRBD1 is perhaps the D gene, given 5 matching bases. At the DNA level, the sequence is TGTGCCAGCAGTTGGGGGTACGGAAACACTGAAGCTTTCTTT. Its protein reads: CASSWGYGNTEAFF.